This entry lists 22 T cell receptor beta chains sequenced from one sample in a study of cytomegalovirus exposure and HLA in healthy donors. Primers: 60 Vbeta forward and 13 Jbeta reverse. Profiled with immunoSEQ multiplex PCR; TCRdb holds only in-frame clones, not every one. The repertoire has over 200,000 clones, about 72% of them found once; the top ten carry less than 4.5%. Input material: PBMCs. Receptor source: a male donor in good health and CMV-seronegative.

V usage is TRBV19 and J usage is TRBJ2-7, with D perhaps matching TRBD1 (5 bases). The CDR3 is made up of 13 amino acids. V was trimmed by 4 bases and J by 4 bases, leaving 11 bases between them. The germline V gene has CDR1 LNHDA and CDR2 SQIVND (reference sequence). The CDR3, as DNA: TGTGCCAGTAGTACATCCCCAGGGTACGAGCAGTACTTC. As protein: CASSTSPGYEQYF.

This chain joins TRBV15 and TRBJ1-5, with TRBD1 matching over 7 bases. Germline CDR1 reads LNHNV; CDR2 reads YYDKDF (reference sequence). The CDR3 has 15 amino acids. The V gene end was trimmed by 0 bases and the J gene end by 7 bases; junction bases not matched to a gene: 6. The CDR3 region has the DNA TGTGCCACCAGCAGAGATCAGGGGGTCGGGCAGCCCCAGCATTTT. This codes for CATSRDQGVGQPQHF. Complete variable domain (other parts from reference TRBV15 and TRBJ1-5): DAMVIQNPRYQVTQFGKPVTLSCSQTLNHNVMYWYQQKSSQAPKLLFHYYDKDFNNEADTPDNFQSRRPNTSFCFLDIRSPGLGDTAMYLCATSRDQGVGQPQHFGDGTRLSIL.

The rearrangement links TRBV4-1 to TRBJ1-2; D remains ambiguous. Germline CDR1 reads MGHRA; CDR2 reads YSYEKL. V lost 2 bases, J lost 6 bases, and 16 bases lay in between. The CDR3 totals 15 residues. The DNA of the CDR3 is TGCGCCAGCAGCCAACCGGACCGCGGGGTAGATGGCTACACCTTC. Translating it yields CASSQPDRGVDGYTF.

With respect to this clone: The CDR3 carries no conserved terminal phenylalanine or tryptophan, so it likely arises from a read error. The V gene is TRBV18, the J gene TRBJ1-2; unclear D gene. Trimming shortened V by 4 bases and J by 6 bases, and 18 bases separated the two germline ends. The CDR3 has 15 residues. From germline, CDR1 is KGHSH and CDR2 LQKENI. The CDR3 DNA reads as TGTGCCAGCTCACTTTCCGCGGGGAATCGGGATGGCTACACCCTC. It codes for CASSLSAGNRDGYTL.

The chain carries TRBV7-9 and TRBJ2-1; 10 bases are a match to TRBD2. The CDR3 has 19 amino acids. Losses at the gene ends were 3 bases for V and 3 bases for J; bases not matched to a gene: 14. Germline CDR1 is SEHNR and CDR2 is FQNEAQ (reference sequence). The CDR3 spells CASSFGLAGAKGHYNEQFF. Written as DNA, the CDR3 is TGTGCCAGCAGCTTCGGGCTAGCGGGAGCCAAGGGTCACTACAATGAGCAGTTCTTC. Filled out from reference TRBV7-9 and TRBJ2-1, the complete variable domain reads DTGVSQNPRHKITKRGQNVTFRCDPISEHNRLYWYRQTLGQGPEFLTYFQNEAQLEKSRLLSDRFSAERPKGSFSTLEIQRTEQGDSAMYLCASSFGLAGAKGHYNEQFFGPGTRLTVL.

The rearrangement uses TRBV19 and TRBJ2-2; D unresolved. This CDR3 comprises 12 residues. V lost 2 bases, J lost 7 bases, and 5 bases lay in between. Germline values: CDR1 LNHDA, CDR2 SQIVND (reference sequence). The CDR3 spells CASSISVGELFF. CDR3 bases: TGTGCCAGTAGTATATCTGTCGGGGAGCTGTTTTTT.

The chain joins TRBV6-6 to TRBJ2-1; D perhaps matches TRBD2 (8 bases). Germline loops: CDR1 MNHNY, CDR2 SVGAGI (reference sequence). Trimming took off 5 bases at V and 8 bases at J, with 13 bases between the two ends. The CDR3 is 13 amino acids. CDR3 amino acids: CASSPGGTDEQFF. CDR3 nucleotide sequence: TGTGCCAGCAGTCCGGGAGGGACAGATGAGCAGTTCTTC.

The V call is TRBV15, the J call TRBJ2-7; D uncertain. In germline, CDR1 is LNHNV, CDR2 YYDKDF (reference sequence). This CDR3 comprises 15 residues. V lost 0 bases, J lost 0 bases, and 9 bases lay in between. The CDR3 loop is CATSRDAASSYEQYF. The CDR3 DNA follows: TGTGCCACCAGCAGAGATGCGGCGAGCTCCTACGAGCAGTACTTC.

The rearrangement joins TRBV5-6 to TRBJ2-1; possible D gene TRBD1, 6 bases. CDR1 is SGHDT and CDR2 is YYEEEE in the germline V gene. The CDR3 is 15 residues long. Trimming removed 2 bases from V and 1 base from J, with 10 bases in between. The CDR3, as DNA: TGTGCCAGCAGCTTCGACAGGCGATCCTACAATGAGCAGTTCTTC. It yields the protein CASSFDRRSYNEQFF.

CDR3 sequence (DNA): TGTGCCAGCAGCCCCCCCGGACTAGCGTTCAATGAGCAGTTCTTC. Protein product: CASSPPGLAFNEQFF. The chain employs TRBV9 and TRBJ2-1, with 9 bases lining up with TRBD2. V dropped 4 bases and J dropped 6; count of bases not matched to a gene: 8. CDR3 size: 15 residues. Germline CDR1 is SGDLS and CDR2 is YYNGEE.

The chain carries TRBV27 and TRBJ2-5, with 7 nucleotides matching TRBD2. The J call is doubtful: the DNA matches TRBJ2-7 better. Germline lookup yields CDR1 MNHEY and CDR2 SMNVEV (reference sequence). This CDR3 region has 18 residues. The chain's CDR3 is CASSSYAAVGGSSYEQYF. Here the CDR3 DNA reads TGTGCCAGCAGTTCATACGCCGCTGTGGGGGGGAGCTCCTACGAGCAGTACTTC.

The rearrangement links TRBV4-1 to TRBJ2-7, with 12 bases matching TRBD2. The V gene end was trimmed by 5 bases and the J gene end by 2 bases; junction bases not matched to a gene: 13. Germline V gives CDR1 MGHRA, CDR2 YSYEKL. This CDR3 is 18 amino acids long. The CDR3 nucleotides read TGCGCCAGCAGCTGGGGTAGACTAGCGGGAGAGGGGACCTACGAGCAGTACTTC. Translation: CASSWGRLAGEGTYEQYF.

The chain links TRBV7-9 to TRBJ2-2; TRBD2 is a possible D gene (7 bases). The germline V gene encodes CDR1 SEHNR and CDR2 FQNEAQ (reference sequence). V gave up 7 bases and J gave up 1 base, with 16 bases separating them. The CDR3 runs to 16 residues. The DNA of the CDR3 is TGTGCCAGCATCGTAGGGGGGGGCCTGAACACCGGGGAGCTGTTTTTT. It translates to CASIVGGGLNTGELFF.

V is TRBV27 and J is TRBJ2-1; a possible D gene is TRBD1 (6 bases). The V and J ends lost 5 bases and 5 bases respectively, with 19 bases between them. Germline lookup yields CDR1 MNHEY and CDR2 SMNVEV (reference sequence). The CDR3 covers 16 residues. In nucleotides, the CDR3 is TGTGCCAGCAGTCTCTTGCCCCCTAACAGGGACAATGAGCAGTTCTTC. Protein sequence: CASSLLPPNRDNEQFF.

This clone was counted between two and nine times. The gene calls are TRBV11-3 and TRBJ2-5, with D possibly TRBD2 on 5 matching bases. The germline V gene encodes CDR1 SGHNT and CDR2 YENEEA. The CDR3 sequence is 14 residues long. V dropped 3 bases and J dropped 4 bases, with 12 bases sitting between them. The CDR3 sequence: CASSFGQGGETQYF. The CDR3 DNA reads as TGTGCCAGCAGCTTTGGGCAAGGAGGAGAGACCCAGTACTTC.

The chain joins TRBV29-1 to TRBJ2-5; 9 nucleotides line up with TRBD1. Gene TRBJ2-7 matches the end of the DNA better, so the J call may be wrong. The germline V gene has CDR1 SQVTM and CDR2 ANQGSEA. This CDR3 contains 14 residues. CDR3 sequence: CSVDGTGTAYEQYF. CDR3 nucleotide sequence: TGCAGCGTCGACGGGACAGGGACCGCCTACGAGCAGTACTTC.

This clone was observed a single time. This chain connects TRBV7-6 to TRBJ2-5; D may be TRBD1 (6 bases). Germline assignment: CDR1 SGHVS and CDR2 FNYEAQ. The CDR3 sequence is 15 residues long. V shed 5 bases and J shed 0 bases, with 13 bases lying between them. The CDR3 nucleotides read TGTGCCAGCAGCCGAACTCAGGGGTACCAAGAGACCCAGTACTTC. It is translated as CASSRTQGYQETQYF. Together with reference TRBV7-6 and TRBJ2-5, the CDR3 gives the full variable domain: GAGVSQSPRYKVTKRGQDVALRCDPISGHVSLYWYRQALGQGPEFLTYFNYEAQQDKSGLPNDRFSAERPEGSISTLTIQRTEQRDSAMYRCASSRTQGYQETQYFGPGTRLLVL.

This chain links TRBV9 with TRBJ2-1; 7 nucleotides match TRBD2. Losses at the gene ends were 3 bases for V and 6 bases for J; bases not matched to a gene: 9. Germline V gene sequence: CDR1 SGDLS, CDR2 YYNGEE. The CDR3 extends over 15 amino acids. CDR3 DNA sequence: TGTGCCAGCAGCGCTCCGGGACTACCCTCCAATGAGCAGTTCTTC. This sequence encodes CASSAPGLPSNEQFF.

This clone was seen a handful of times. V gene TRBV10-3 combines with J gene TRBJ2-1; D gene ambiguous. With 5 bases removed from V and 2 bases from J, the gap between germline ends came to 7 bases. Germline V gives CDR1 ENHRY, CDR2 SYGVKD. The CDR3 loop spans 13 amino acids. CDR3 amino acids: CAISSEPYNEQFF. Written as DNA, the CDR3 is TGTGCCATCAGTTCGGAGCCCTACAATGAGCAGTTCTTC.

The chain has TRBV2 and TRBJ1-1, with a tentative D call TRBD1 (6 bases). Germline CDR1 is SNHLY and CDR2 is FYNNEI. This CDR3 has 14 amino acids. Trimming took off 7 bases at V and 0 bases at J, with 12 bases between the two ends. The CDR3 region is CASISGDVNTEAFF. The CDR3 bases are TGTGCCAGCATCTCAGGGGACGTGAACACTGAAGCTTTCTTT.

CDR3 sequence reads: CAGASAKETQYF. The DNA of the CDR3 is TGTGCCGGAGCCTCGGCAAAAGAGACCCAGTACTTC. The chain has TRBV2 and TRBJ2-5; D is ambiguous. CDR1 is SNHLY, CDR2 FYNNEI, per germline. Between the trimmed V and J ends, which lost 11 bases and 3 bases, there was a span of 13 bases. This CDR3 has 12 amino acids.

This CDR3 is CASSYSQGASEKLFF. In DNA, the CDR3 is TGTGCCAGCAGTTACTCGCAGGGGGCCAGTGAAAAACTGTTTTTT. The chain links TRBV6-5 to TRBJ1-4, with 8 bases fitting TRBD1. The V gene end was trimmed by 0 bases and the J gene end by 7 bases; junction bases not matched to a gene: 4. The CDR3 consists of 15 residues. The germline V gene has CDR1 MNHEY and CDR2 SVGAGI.